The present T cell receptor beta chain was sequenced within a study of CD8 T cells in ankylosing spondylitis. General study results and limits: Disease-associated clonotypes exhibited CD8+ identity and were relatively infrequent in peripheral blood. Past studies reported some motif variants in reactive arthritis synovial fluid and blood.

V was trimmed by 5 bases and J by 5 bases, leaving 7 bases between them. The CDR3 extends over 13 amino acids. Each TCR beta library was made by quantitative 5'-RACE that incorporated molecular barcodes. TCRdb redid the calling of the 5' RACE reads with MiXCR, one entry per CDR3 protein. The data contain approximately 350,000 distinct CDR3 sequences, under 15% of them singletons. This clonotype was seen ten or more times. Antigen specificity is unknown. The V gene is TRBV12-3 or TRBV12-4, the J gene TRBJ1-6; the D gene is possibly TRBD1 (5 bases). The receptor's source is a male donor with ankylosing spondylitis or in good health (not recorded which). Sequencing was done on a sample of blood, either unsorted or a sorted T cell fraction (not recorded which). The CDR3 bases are TGTGCCAGCAGTCCCAGGGATAATTCACCCCTCCACTTT. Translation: CASSPRDNSPLHF.